This TCR beta chain was found in a study of blood T cell repertoires in COVID-19. Produced via immunoSEQ multiplex PCR; TCRdb's table is partial and in-frame only. The sample has more than 75,000 clones, about 90% seen once. V lost 4 bases, J lost 3 bases, and 9 bases lay in between. There are 13 residues in the CDR3. Germline V CDR1 and CDR2: ENHRY, SYGVKD. This chain connects TRBV10-3 to TRBJ1-2; D is perhaps TRBD1 (6 bases). Specimen: peripheral blood. This clonotype originated in a man over 45 with COVID-19, enrolled during active disease. CDR3 nucleotide sequence: TGTGCCATCAGTGGACAGGCGGACTATGGCTACACCTTC. This encodes CAISGQADYGYTF.